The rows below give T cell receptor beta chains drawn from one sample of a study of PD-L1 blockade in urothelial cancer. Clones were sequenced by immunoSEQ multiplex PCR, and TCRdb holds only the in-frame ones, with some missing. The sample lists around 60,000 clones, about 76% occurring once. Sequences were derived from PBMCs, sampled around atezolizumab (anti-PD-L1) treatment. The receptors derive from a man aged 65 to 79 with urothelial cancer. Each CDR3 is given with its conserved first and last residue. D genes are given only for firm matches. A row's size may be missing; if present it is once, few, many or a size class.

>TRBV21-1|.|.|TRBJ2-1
CASSIGFRGNEQFF
TGTGCCAGCAGCATCGGCTTTCGGGGCAATGAGCAGTTCTTC
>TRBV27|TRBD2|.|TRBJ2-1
CASSERTSGGKEQFF
TGTGCCAGCTCCGAGAGGACTAGCGGGGGGAAGGAGCAGTTCTTC
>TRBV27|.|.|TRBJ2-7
CASGRVPSSYEQYF
TGTGCCAGCGGGCGGGTACCAAGCTCCTACGAGCAGTACTTC
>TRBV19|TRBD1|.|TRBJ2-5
CASSIQGAQYF
TGTGCCAGTAGTATACAGGGGGCCCAGTACTTC
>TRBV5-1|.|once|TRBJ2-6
CASSLSLSGANVLTF
TGCGCCAGCAGCTTGTCCCTTTCTGGGGCCAACGTCCTGACTTTC
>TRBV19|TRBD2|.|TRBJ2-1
CASSIGVAGEPSNEQFF
TGTGCCAGTAGTATAGGGGTAGCGGGAGAACCATCCAATGAGCAGTTCTTC
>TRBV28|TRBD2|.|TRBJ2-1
CASSLAGEGYNEQFF
TGTGCCAGCAGTTTAGCGGGAGAGGGCTACAATGAGCAGTTCTTC
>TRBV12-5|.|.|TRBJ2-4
CASGLTGIQYF
TGTGCTAGTGGTTTGACCGGCATTCAGTACTTC
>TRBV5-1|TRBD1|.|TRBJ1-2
CASSLASDRAKYGYTF
TGCGCCAGCAGCTTGGCCTCCGACAGGGCTAAATATGGCTACACCTTC
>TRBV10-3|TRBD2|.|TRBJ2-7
CAISLTQAGGLDEQYF
TGTGCCATCAGTCTTACTCAAGCGGGAGGGCTGGACGAGCAGTACTTC
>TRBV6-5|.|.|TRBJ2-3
CASSYSGRVTDTQYF
TGTGCCAGCAGTTACTCTGGCAGGGTGACAGATACGCAGTATTTT
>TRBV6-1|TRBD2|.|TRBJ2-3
CASSGWTSGIDTQYF
TGTGCCAGCAGTGGTTGGACTAGCGGGATTGATACGCAGTATTTT
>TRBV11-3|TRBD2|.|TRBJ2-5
CASSLGLAGQETQYF
TGTGCCAGCAGCTTAGGATTAGCGGGTCAAGAGACCCAGTACTTC
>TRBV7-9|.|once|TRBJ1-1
CASGQFMNTEAFF
TGTGCCAGCGGACAGTTCATGAACACTGAAGCTTTCTTT
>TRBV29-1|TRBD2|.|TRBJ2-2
CSVDLGVAGGAGELFF
TGCAGCGTTGACTTGGGGGTAGCGGGAGGGGCCGGGGAGCTGTTTTTT
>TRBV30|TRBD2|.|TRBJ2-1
CAWSVLAGVYNEQFF
TGTGCCTGGAGTGTACTGGCGGGGGTTTACAATGAGCAGTTCTTC
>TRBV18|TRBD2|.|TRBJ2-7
CASSPFILAGASYEQYF
TGTGCCAGCTCACCGTTCATACTAGCGGGAGCATCCTACGAGCAGTACTTC
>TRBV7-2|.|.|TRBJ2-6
CASSQTGDGANVLTF
TGTGCCAGCAGCCAGACCGGGGATGGGGCCAACGTCCTGACTTTC
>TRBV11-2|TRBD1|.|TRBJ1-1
CASSWNRGSTEAFF
TGTGCCAGCAGCTGGAACAGGGGAAGCACTGAAGCTTTCTTT
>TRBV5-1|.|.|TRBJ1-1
CASSLARGTLYEAFF
TGCGCCAGCAGCTTGGCTCGGGGAACGCTGTATGAAGCTTTCTTT
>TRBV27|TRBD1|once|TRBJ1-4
CATSLGRGREKLFF
TGTGCCACCAGTTTGGGCAGGGGGCGAGAAAAACTGTTTTTT
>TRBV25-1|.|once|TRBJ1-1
CASSDARGLGTEAFF
TGTGCCAGCAGTGATGCCCGGGGATTGGGAACTGAAGCTTTCTTT
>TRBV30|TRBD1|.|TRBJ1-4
CAADRGPNEKLFF
TGTGCCGCTGACAGGGGGCCTAATGAAAAACTGTTTTTT
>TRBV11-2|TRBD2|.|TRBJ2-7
CASSLEASGRAYEQYF
TGTGCCAGCAGCTTAGAGGCTAGCGGGAGGGCCTACGAGCAGTACTTC
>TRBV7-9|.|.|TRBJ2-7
CASSHTGSGYEQYF
TGTGCCAGCAGCCACACAGGGTCCGGCTACGAGCAGTACTTC
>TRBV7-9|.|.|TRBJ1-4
CASSLGFGNEKLFF
TGTGCCAGCAGCTTAGGATTCGGTAATGAAAAACTGTTTTTT
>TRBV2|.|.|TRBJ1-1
CASKWAGEAFF
TGTGCCAGCAAGTGGGCAGGAGAAGCTTTCTTT
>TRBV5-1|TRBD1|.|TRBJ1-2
CASSLTGTGGNYGYTF
TGCGCCAGCAGCTTGACCGGGACAGGGGGCAACTATGGCTACACCTTC
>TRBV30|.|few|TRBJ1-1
CAWSVLRREAFF
TGTGCCTGGAGTGTACTCCGCAGGGAAGCTTTCTTT
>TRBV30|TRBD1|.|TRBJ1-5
CAWSDRDRGGEPQHF
TGTGCCTGGAGCGACCGGGACAGGGGTGGTGAGCCCCAGCATTTT